Each of the 8 T cell receptor beta chains below was sequenced from the same sample in a study of cytomegalovirus exposure and HLA in healthy donors. This PCR relied on a set of 60 Vbeta primers and 13 Jbeta primers. Sequencing was performed with immunoSEQ multiplex PCR; in TCRdb, only in-frame clones are kept and a portion is missing. Of about 200,000 clones detected, around three quarters appear once; the ten largest clones hold under 2%. Source material: PBMCs. The origin of the receptors is a man aged 25 to 40 in good health and CMV-seronegative.

The chain joins TRBV15 to TRBJ2-2; no definite D call. V was clipped by 3 bases and J by 4 bases, with 6 bases between them. Per the germline V gene, CDR1 is LNHNV and CDR2 is YYDKDF (reference sequence). CDR3 length equals 13 residues. The CDR3 protein is CATSRGLTGELFF. CDR3 nucleotides: TGTGCCACCAGCAGGGGCCTCACCGGGGAGCTGTTTTTT.

This clone was found a few times. V gene TRBV6-1 combines with J gene TRBJ2-7; maybe TRBD2 (6 bases). The ends were cut back, 0 bases at V and 4 bases at J, with 10 bases in the middle. Looked up from germline, CDR1 is MNHNS and CDR2 is SASEGT. The CDR3 is made up of 14 amino acids. Here the CDR3 reads CASSEAGGEYEQYF. The CDR3 region has the DNA TGTGCCAGCAGTGAAGCTGGAGGGGAATACGAGCAGTACTTC.

This clone was recorded only once. This sequence joins TRBV10-3 and TRBJ1-2; D perhaps matches TRBD1 (5 bases). Germline CDR1 reads ENHRY; CDR2 reads SYGVKD. V lost 7 bases, J lost 8 bases, and 20 bases lay in between. This CDR3 is built from 14 residues. CDR3 nucleotides: TGTGCCATCACAGGCCAATGGGGGGAATCGGGCTACACCTTC. Translating gives CAITGQWGESGYTF.

In this sample, this clone turned up a few times. The V gene is TRBV18, the J gene TRBJ2-7; possibly TRBD2 for D (5 bases). The V gene lost 6 bases and the J gene lost 5 bases, with 14 bases spanning the gap. CDR1 is KGHSH and CDR2 is LQKENI in the germline V gene. The CDR3 is made up of 13 amino acids. For the CDR3, the DNA is TGTGCCAGCTCCCCTGGAGGAAGGGACGAGCAGTACTTC. This translates into CASSPGGRDEQYF. Based on the CDR3 plus reference TRBV18 and TRBJ2-7, the full variable domain is NAGVMQNPRHLVRRRGQEARLRCSPMKGHSHVYWYRQLPEEGLKFMVYLQKENIIDESGMPKERFSAEFPKEGPSILRIQQVVRGDSAAYFCASSPGGRDEQYFGPGTRLTVT.

V is TRBV29-1 and J is TRBJ1-1; D not certain. Germline V gives CDR1 SQVTM, CDR2 ANQGSEA. V lost 7 bases, J lost 0 bases, and 12 bases lay in between. This CDR3 is 13 amino acids long. CDR3 sequence: CSAVYSMNTEAFF. Written as DNA, the CDR3 is TGCAGCGCGGTGTACAGTATGAACACTGAAGCTTTCTTT. Combining the CDR3 with reference TRBV29-1 and TRBJ1-1 gives the whole variable domain SAVISQKPSRDICQRGTSLTIQCQVDSQVTMMFWYRQQPGQSLTLIATANQGSEATYESGFVIDKFPISRPNLTFSTLTVSNMSPEDSSIYLCSAVYSMNTEAFFGQGTRLTVV.

The rearrangement joins TRBV19 to TRBJ2-2; D is perhaps TRBD2 (6 bases). The CDR3 covers 14 residues. CDR1 is LNHDA, CDR2 SQIVND, per germline (reference sequence). Trimming shortened V by 5 bases and J by 4 bases, and 11 bases separated the two germline ends. The CDR3 DNA follows: TGTGCCAGTAGTGCGGGGCGGGGCACCGGGGAGCTGTTTTTT. Amino acid sequence: CASSAGRGTGELFF. Full variable domain (missing parts from reference TRBV19 and TRBJ2-2): DGGITQSPKYLFRKEGQNVTLSCEQNLNHDAMYWYRQDPGQGLRLIYYSQIVNDFQKGDIAEGYSVSREKKESFPLTVTSAQKNPTAFYLCASSAGRGTGELFFGEGSRLTVL.

V and J are TRBV9 and TRBJ2-2; D is perhaps TRBD2 (6 bases). Trimming took off 4 bases at V and 6 bases at J, with 16 bases between the two ends. Germline V gene data show CDR1 as SGDLS and CDR2 as YYNGEE. The CDR3 contains 15 residues. CDR3 sequence (DNA): TGTGCCAGCAGCTCAGGCGGGGTATCGGCCGGGGAGCTGTTTTTT. It encodes CASSSGGVSAGELFF.

The chain joins TRBV4-1 to TRBJ2-1; D is unclear. Trimming stripped 3 bases from V and 0 bases from J, with 12 bases between. The CDR3 contains 16 residues. The V gene's germline CDR1 is MGHRA and CDR2 YSYEKL. The CDR3 coding sequence is TGCGCCAGCAGCCACCCCACGGAGAGCTCCTACAATGAGCAGTTCTTC. It specifies CASSHPTESSYNEQFF.